This is a list of T cell receptor beta chains from one sample in a study of T-cell memory formation after mild COVID-19. TCRdb re-called the 5' RACE reads through MiXCR, storing one row per CDR3 protein. Here the sample spans about 620,000 distinct CDR3 sequences, about a sixth being singletons. Sequencing was carried out using PBMCs or a T cell subset sorted from them (not recorded which). The receptors here all came from an adult woman who had mild COVID-19 (a few samples of this study predate the infection). Cell type and time point are not known. Both conserved end residues are part of each CDR3. The D gene is left open where the match is weak. Not every row has a clone size; where given, it reads once, few, many or a size class.

TRBJ2-5 . . TRBV5-1 CASSSEGETQYF TGCGCCAGCAGCAGTGAAGGGGAGACCCAGTACTTC
TRBJ1-1 . few TRBV6-5 CASSYSTAGKDTEAFF TGTGCCAGCAGTTACTCTACGGCAGGGAAAGACACTGAAGCTTTCTTT
TRBJ2-5 . . TRBV7-3 CASSLILGDTQYF TGTGCCAGCAGCTTAATCCTAGGGGATACCCAGTACTTC
TRBJ2-7 TRBD2 . TRBV2 CASSEALGGEEQYF TGTGCCAGCAGTGAAGCGCTTGGGGGGGAGGAGCAGTACTTC
TRBJ2-1 . . TRBV13 CASSARGQWEQFF TGTGCCAGCAGCGCCAGGGGCCAATGGGAGCAGTTCTTC
TRBJ2-1 TRBD1 few TRBV7-9 CASSLPGQGGEQFF TGTGCCAGCAGCTTACCGGGACAGGGTGGTGAGCAGTTCTTC
TRBJ1-5 TRBD1 many TRBV9 CASSEGQGGNQPQHF TGTGCCAGCAGTGAGGGACAGGGTGGAAATCAGCCCCAGCATTTT
TRBJ1-5 . few TRBV7-2 CASSPDGSNQPQHF TGTGCCAGCAGCCCGGACGGCAGCAATCAGCCCCAGCATTTT
TRBJ2-5 . few TRBV19 CASRTGRAEETQYF TGTGCCAGTAGAACAGGACGGGCGGAAGAGACCCAGTACTTC
TRBJ1-2 . few TRBV6-5 CASGSGSNYGYTF TGTGCCAGCGGATCGGGATCCAACTATGGCTACACCTTC
TRBJ2-3 TRBD2 few TRBV7-6 CASSFGGRAKSSAADTQYF TGTGCCAGCAGCTTCGGCGGGAGGGCCAAATCTTCGGCAGCGGATACGCAGTATTTT
TRBJ1-5 TRBD1 . TRBV29-1 CSVARTGNEPQHF TGCAGCGTCGCTAGGACAGGAAATGAGCCCCAGCATTTT
TRBJ1-2 . . TRBV6-5 CASSYKGEGGRRTF TGTGCCAGCAGTTACAAGGGAGAAGGGGGAAGAAGGACCTTC
TRBJ2-3 . . TRBV7-9 CASSPSAGRTDTQYF TGTGCCAGCAGCCCCAGCGCGGGGAGGACAGATACGCAGTATTTT
TRBJ2-7 . few TRBV12-3/TRBV12-4 CASTGGQTYYEQYF TGTGCCAGCACCGGAGGACAGACTTACTACGAGCAGTACTTC
TRBJ2-1 . . TRBV19 CASSIARYNEQFF TGTGCCAGTAGTATAGCGAGATACAATGAGCAGTTCTTC
TRBJ2-7 TRBD2 many TRBV6-1 CASSDGGINEQYF TGTGCCAGCAGTGACGGGGGGATCAACGAGCAGTACTTC
TRBJ2-5 . . TRBV25-1 CASSAAGPEETQYF TGTGCCAGCAGTGCGGCGGGACCCGAAGAGACCCAGTACTTC
TRBJ1-2 . . TRBV7-9 CASTLSQALGYTF TGTGCCAGCACCCTTTCGCAGGCCTTGGGCTACACCTTC
TRBJ1-1 . . TRBV19 CASREAGMNTEAFF TGTGCCAGTAGAGAAGCAGGGATGAACACTGAAGCTTTCTTT
TRBJ2-1 . many TRBV12-3/TRBV12-4 CASSLGQLNEQFF TGTGCCAGCAGTTTAGGGCAGCTCAATGAGCAGTTCTTC
TRBJ2-2 TRBD1 . TRBV3-1 CASSHFDRGGGELFF TGTGCCAGCAGCCACTTCGACAGGGGAGGTGGGGAGCTGTTTTTT
TRBJ2-1 TRBD1 . TRBV5-6 CASSLGTGNHEQFF TGTGCCAGCAGCTTGGGGACAGGGAATCATGAGCAGTTCTTC
TRBJ2-2 . . TRBV7-2 CASSPQDRTNTGELFF TGTGCCAGCAGCCCCCAAGATAGGACGAACACCGGGGAGCTGTTTTTT
TRBJ2-5 . . TRBV12-5 CASGAVGSETQYF TGTGCTAGTGGAGCCGTGGGGTCGGAGACCCAGTACTTC
TRBJ1-3 . few TRBV2 CASTATYRAELPKNTIYF TGTGCCAGCACCGCGACCTATAGAGCGGAGCTACCGAAGAACACCATATATTTT
TRBJ2-1 . . TRBV3-1 CASSLAPPGKYNEQFF TGTGCCAGCAGCCTCGCCCCGCCCGGCAAATACAATGAGCAGTTCTTC
TRBJ2-5 . . TRBV20-1 CSAQQGFRETQYF TGCAGTGCTCAACAGGGTTTTAGGGAGACCCAGTACTTC
TRBJ2-5 TRBD2 . TRBV15 CATSRDLTQREMRDWKTQYF TGTGCCACCAGCAGAGATCTTACTCAGCGGGAGATGCGAGATTGGAAGACCCAGTACTTC
TRBJ2-1 TRBD2 . TRBV5-1 CASSLGLAGVTGNEQFF TGCGCCAGCAGCTTGGGCCTAGCGGGGGTCACAGGGAATGAGCAGTTCTTC
TRBJ2-5 . few TRBV12-3/TRBV12-4 CASSLRSSGETQYF TGTGCCAGCAGTTTAAGGTCAAGCGGGGAGACCCAGTACTTC